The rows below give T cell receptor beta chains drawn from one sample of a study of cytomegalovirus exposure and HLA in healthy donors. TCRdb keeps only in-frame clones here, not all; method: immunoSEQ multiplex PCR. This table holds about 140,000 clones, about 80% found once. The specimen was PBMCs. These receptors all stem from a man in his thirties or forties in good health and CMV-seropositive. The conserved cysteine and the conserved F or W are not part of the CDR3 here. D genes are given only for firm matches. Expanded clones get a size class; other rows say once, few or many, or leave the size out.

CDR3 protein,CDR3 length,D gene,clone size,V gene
ASQVRNSGANVLT,13,.,.,TRBV19
ASTRLGGEPQH,11,.,.,TRBV10-2
ASSLGREPDGYT,12,.,.,TRBV7-8
ASRVDRGDHGYT,12,TRBD1,.,TRBV6-1
ASSVTGITEAF,11,TRBD1,once,TRBV18
ASSAPGSSGNTIY,13,.,.,TRBV18
ATRALNEGAYNEQF,14,.,.,TRBV15
ASSSYGQINMNTEAF,15,.,few,TRBV5-1
ASSLQGSSNQPQH,13,.,once,TRBV5-1
SVDRDRDEQF,10,TRBD1,.,TRBV29-1
ASSKTGQGYNEQF,13,TRBD1,.,TRBV11-3
ASDTGERGAEAF,12,TRBD1,.,TRBV5-1
ASSLGVQAGGVDYEQY,16,TRBD1,.,TRBV11-1
ASSLGAGAQETQY,13,.,.,TRBV11-2
ASRFDRDNYGYT,12,TRBD1,.,TRBV13
ASSDRGRGNETQY,13,TRBD2,.,TRBV25-1
ASSAPGTSRETQY,13,.,.,TRBV21-1
ASSVASSGNTIY,12,.,.,TRBV9
ASRLTGVNTEAF,12,TRBD1,.,TRBV2
ASSFRTGNNEQF,12,.,.,TRBV11-2
ASTYSGGQDTQY,12,TRBD2,.,TRBV5-6
ASSTYSGGVNEQF,13,TRBD2,.,TRBV5-1
ASSLDPLAPVY,11,.,.,TRBV7-2
ASSQDVVVQGGYGYT,15,.,.,TRBV9